This is a list of T cell receptor beta chains from one sample in a study of CD8 T cells in ankylosing spondylitis. TCRdb reanalysed the 5' RACE reads using MiXCR and keeps one entry per CDR3 protein. The sample yields about 200,000 distinct CDR3 sequences, about 13% seen once. The sequenced material came from blood, either unsorted or a sorted T cell fraction (not recorded which). Receptors originate from a male donor with ankylosing spondylitis or in good health (not recorded which). CDR3s include the opening cysteine and the closing phenylalanine or tryptophan. A D gene is named only where the DNA matches it firmly. Expanded clones get a size class; other rows say once, few or many, or leave the size out.

>-|TRBV6-1|TRBJ2-1|-
TGTGCCAGCAGCCCCGGGCCTGCTGGCTACAATGAGCAGTTCTTC
CASSPGPAGYNEQFF
>-|TRBV20-1|TRBJ2-7|-
TGCGCTTTCGAGGGAGTCCGCGAGCAGTACTTC
CAFEGVREQYF
>-|TRBV6-5|TRBJ2-1|-
TGTGCCAGCAGTTACTTGGAGGGGACCGTTGCAAATGAGCAGTTCTTC
CASSYLEGTVANEQFF
>-|TRBV20-1|TRBJ2-1|TRBD2
TGCAGTGCTAGCGCCCCCACCGGGACTAGAGTATCTGATGAGCAGTTCTTC
CSASAPTGTRVSDEQFF
>few|TRBV4-1|TRBJ1-1|-
TGCGCCAGCAGCCACGGGCCGGGGGACACTGAAGCTTTCTTT
CASSHGPGDTEAFF
>many|TRBV2|TRBJ2-5|TRBD2
TGTGCCAGCAGGCGACTAGCGGGAATCCAAGAGACCCAGTACTTC
CASRRLAGIQETQYF
>-|TRBV3-1|TRBJ1-6|-
TGTGCCAGCAGCCAGCGGGAGGTTTGGGGATCACCCCTCCACTTT
CASSQREVWGSPLHF
>-|TRBV4-1|TRBJ2-7|-
TGCGCCAGCAGCCAAGAAAGTGGGCCCGCCTACGAGCAGTACTTC
CASSQESGPAYEQYF
>-|TRBV3-1|TRBJ2-7|-
TGTGCCAGCAGCCACCTAGGGGCCCTGACGAACTCCTACGAGCAGTACTTC
CASSHLGALTNSYEQYF
>few|TRBV19|TRBJ1-1|-
TGTGCCAGTAGTAGAGGCCGGGGTCCGAACACTGAAGCTTTCTTT
CASSRGRGPNTEAFF
>-|TRBV10-3|TRBJ2-1|-
TGTGCCATCAGTGACACCAAAGTCGAGTCCGGGACCTACAATGAGCAGTTCTTC
CAISDTKVESGTYNEQFF
>many|TRBV4-1|TRBJ2-1|-
TGCGCCAGCAGCCAAGAATACAATGAGCAGTTCTTC
CASSQEYNEQFF
>-|TRBV20-1|TRBJ1-5|-
TGCAGTGCTAGAGATAGGTTGTCGGGGGCTTATGCGCCCCAGCATTTT
CSARDRLSGAYAPQHF
>many|TRBV5-1|TRBJ1-6|-
TGCGCCAGCAGCCCAATCGGGGAAGAAGGGTCACCCCTCCACTTT
CASSPIGEEGSPLHF
>-|TRBV19|TRBJ2-7|-
TGTGCCAGTAGTACCCCCCCGGACAGATTTCCCTACGAGCAGTACTTC
CASSTPPDRFPYEQYF